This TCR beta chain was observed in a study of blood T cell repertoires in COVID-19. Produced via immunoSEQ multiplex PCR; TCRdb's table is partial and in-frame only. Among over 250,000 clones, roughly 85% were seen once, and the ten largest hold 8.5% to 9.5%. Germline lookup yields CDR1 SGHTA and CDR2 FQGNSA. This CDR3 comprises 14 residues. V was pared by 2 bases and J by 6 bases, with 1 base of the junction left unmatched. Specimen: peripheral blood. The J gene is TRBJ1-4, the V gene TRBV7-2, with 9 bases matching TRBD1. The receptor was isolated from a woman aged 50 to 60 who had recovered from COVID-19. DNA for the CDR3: TGTGCCAGCAGCTTAACAGGGGGCTATGAAAAACTGTTTTTT. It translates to CASSLTGGYEKLFF.